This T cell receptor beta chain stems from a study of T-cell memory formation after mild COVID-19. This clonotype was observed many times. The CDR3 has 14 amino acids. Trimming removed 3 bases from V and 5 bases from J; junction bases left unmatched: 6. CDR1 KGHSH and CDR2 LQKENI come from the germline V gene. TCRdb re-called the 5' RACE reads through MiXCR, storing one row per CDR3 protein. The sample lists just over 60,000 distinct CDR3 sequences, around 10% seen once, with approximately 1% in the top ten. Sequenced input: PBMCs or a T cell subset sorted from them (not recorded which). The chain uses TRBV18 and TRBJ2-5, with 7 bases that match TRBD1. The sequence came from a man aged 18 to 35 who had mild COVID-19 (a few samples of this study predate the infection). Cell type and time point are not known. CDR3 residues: CASSPTGIGETQYF. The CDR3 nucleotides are TGTGCCAGCTCACCGACAGGGATTGGGGAGACCCAGTACTTC.